This record looks at one TCR beta chain sequence and its context. Its cognate antigen is unknown. Evenly divided among several immunoSEQ plates was the genomic DNA of each subset. Assay: immunoSEQ multiplex PCR; the TCRdb copy retains only in-frame clones and omits some. This table has nearly 2 million clones, about 95% appearing once. This sample was taken from a study of shared clonotypes between healthy human individuals. Study-wide points: Non-shared clonotypes had lower generation probabilities than clonotypes shared by all four sorted-subset donors.

CD45RO-negative CD8 cells positively selected for CCR7 made up the naive population, which excluded terminally differentiated effector memory CD45RA+ cells. HIV-negative, healthy adults without recent acute infections or vaccinations were the donors. This CDR3 has 16 residues. Germline V lookup: CDR1 SGHRS, CDR2 YFSETQ. V was pared by 2 bases and J by 3 bases, with 10 bases of the junction left unmatched. V and J are TRBV5-1 and TRBJ2-7, with TRBD2 identical over 8 bases. The TCR originated in a man younger than 35 in good health. The sequencing sample was made of naive CD8+ T cells sorted from blood. CDR3: CASSFHKRERGYEQYF. In DNA, the CDR3 is TGCGCCAGCAGCTTCCATAAGCGGGAGAGGGGCTACGAGCAGTACTTC.